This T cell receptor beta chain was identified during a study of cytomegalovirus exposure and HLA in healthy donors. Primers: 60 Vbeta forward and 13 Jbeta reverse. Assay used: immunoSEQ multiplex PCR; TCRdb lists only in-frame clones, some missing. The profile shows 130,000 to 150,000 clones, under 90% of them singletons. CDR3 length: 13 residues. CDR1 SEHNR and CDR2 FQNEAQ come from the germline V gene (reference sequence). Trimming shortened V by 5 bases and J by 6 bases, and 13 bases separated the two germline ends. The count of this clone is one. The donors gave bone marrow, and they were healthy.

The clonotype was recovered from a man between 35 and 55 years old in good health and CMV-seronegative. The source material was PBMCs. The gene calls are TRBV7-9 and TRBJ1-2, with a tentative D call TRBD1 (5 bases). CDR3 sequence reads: CASSPRQHDGYTF. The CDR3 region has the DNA TGTGCCAGCAGCCCGCGACAGCACGATGGCTACACCTTC.